This record covers a single T cell receptor beta chain. Study processing details: Amplification of reference gene primers provided the estimated nucleated cell counts. Only in-frame clones appear in the TCRdb table, and some are missing; sequencing was by immunoSEQ multiplex PCR. That table gives V, J and clone size, and the DNA gave D and trimming. This table has a few hundred thousand clones, roughly 90% appearing once. In germline, CDR1 is MNHEY, CDR2 SMNVEV (reference sequence). The CDR3 is 14 amino acids. The ends were cut back, 5 bases at V and 5 bases at J, with 13 bases in the middle. This sample was taken from a study of blood T cell repertoires in COVID-19. Study context: Donors in the United States, Italy and Spain gave samples during acute or convalescent COVID-19. From T cells, B-cell-depleted T cells, or PBMCs came the material, which was cDNA or gDNA.

The sample consisted of peripheral blood. This receptor was taken from a woman aged 45-59 years who had recovered from COVID-19. The chain uses TRBV27 and TRBJ1-5; weak D call: TRBD1 (6 bases). CDR3 in DNA: TGTGCCAGCAGTCCGTGGGGGCGCGATCAGCCCCAGCATTTT. Its translation is CASSPWGRDQPQHF.